This TCR beta chain is drawn from a study of T cells in Graves' hyperthyroidism and ophthalmopathy. V shed 1 base and J shed 2 bases, with 8 bases lying between them. This CDR3 is 15 amino acids long. CDR1 is MGHRA, CDR2 YSYEKL, per germline. What was amplified from RNA transcripts were TCR beta CDR3 regions. HTBI primers were the set used in a first-round RT-PCR of the TCR CDR3. TCRdb itself ran the multiplex PCR reads through MiXCR, one entry per CDR3 protein. This repertoire shows 300,000 to 450,000 distinct CDR3 sequences, 20% to 30% found once; its top ten account for about 73%. A word on this clonotype: Its antigen is undetermined.

General study results and limits: Most thyroid-expanded clonotypes above 0.001 were also found in blood.

Aged 18 to 65, the patients had hyperthyroidism that was newly diagnosed and had lasted under 2 months. Patients showing uncontrolled infection, other autoimmune disease, pregnancy or lactation were ineligible. The sample comprised blood. The TCR was taken from a man aged 50 to 59 with Graves' hyperthyroidism. This sequence joins TRBV4-1 and TRBJ1-4, with D tentatively TRBD1 (6 bases). CDR3 bases: TGCGCCAGCAGCCAAGGGGACAACACTAATGAAAAACTGTTTTTT. Its protein product is CASSQGDNTNEKLFF.